The text below deals with one T cell receptor beta chain. Its antigen is unidentified. This record comes from a study of cytomegalovirus exposure and HLA in healthy donors. The wider study: Within an early data release were tens of millions of unique TCRs drawn from HLA-typed donors.

Study-wide results and limits: DRB1 showed the most TCR associations and HLA-C the fewest in a later analysis, as rates varied by HLA locus.

The PCR had 60 Vbeta and 13 Jbeta primers. Clones were read by immunoSEQ multiplex PCR, and TCRdb kept only the in-frame ones, dropping some. Its listing shows roughly 88,000 clones. Sequenced: PBMCs. This receptor was identified in a man between 50 and 59 years old in good health and CMV-seropositive.

For the CDR3, the DNA is TGTGCCTGGGAGGGAGGACACACTGAAGCTTTCTTT. This encodes CAWEGGHTEAFF. This chain joins TRBV30 and TRBJ1-1; D is ambiguous. Germline V CDR1 and CDR2: GTSNPN, SVGIG (reference sequence). V lost 5 bases and J 3 bases, leaving 10 bases between the germline ends. The CDR3 runs 12 residues.